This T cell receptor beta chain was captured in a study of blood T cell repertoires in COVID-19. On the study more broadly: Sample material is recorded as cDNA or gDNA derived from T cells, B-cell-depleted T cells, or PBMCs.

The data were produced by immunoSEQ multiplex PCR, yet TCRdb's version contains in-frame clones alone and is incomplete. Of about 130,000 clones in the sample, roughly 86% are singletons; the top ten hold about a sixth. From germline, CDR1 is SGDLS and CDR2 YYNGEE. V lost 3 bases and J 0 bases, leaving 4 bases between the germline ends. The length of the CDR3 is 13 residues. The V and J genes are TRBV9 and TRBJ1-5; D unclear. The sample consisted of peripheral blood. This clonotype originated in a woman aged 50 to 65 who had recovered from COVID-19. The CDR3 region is CASSAHSNQPQHF. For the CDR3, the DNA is TGTGCCAGCAGCGCCCATAGCAATCAGCCCCAGCATTTT.